This TCR beta chain was recorded in a study of identical twins. Study findings and constraints: Conclusions rested on cross-sectional statistics rather than following the same donors. The models systematically underestimated how much out-of-frame TCR alpha was shared in monozygotic twins.

A universal primer site arose from template switching, and cDNA bore unique molecular identifiers. TCRdb re-derived calls from the 5' RACE reads in MiXCR, one entry per CDR3 protein. The profile shows roughly 690,000 distinct CDR3 sequences, roughly 6.2% of them singletons. This CDR3 comprises 11 residues. Trimming stripped 3 bases from V and 6 bases from J, with 9 bases between. Germline V lookup: CDR1 DFQATT, CDR2 SNEGSKA (reference sequence). This clonotype was counted many times. Its target is unknown. The rearrangement uses TRBV20-1 and TRBJ2-7; a weak D match, TRBD2 (6 bases). This sequence originates from a man aged 18 to 29 in good health. Sequenced: naive T cells sorted from blood. The CDR3 here is CSASSGVEQYV. CDR3 bases: TGCAGTGCTAGTTCGGGGGTCGAGCAGTACGTC.